This TCR beta chain was captured in a study of regulatory T cells in long-lasting Graves disease. Broader study findings: The TCR repertoire of persistent Graves' patients was less diverse than that of newly diagnosed ones. Persistent disease was associated with favored TRBV28 usage and with favored use of TRBJ1-2 and TRBJ2-5.

Construction of the TCR beta libraries employed iRepertoire HTBI primers in conjunction with Arm-PCR of CDR3 regions. TCRdb reanalysed the multiplex PCR reads using MiXCR and keeps one entry per CDR3 protein. The sample records 390,000 or so distinct CDR3 sequences, roughly 24% being singletons. In regard to this clonotype: Its antigen is currently unknown.

Noted time point: persistent/refractory GD, antithyroid drugs over 5 years with positive TRAb. Generation of the TCR library employed RNA extracted from PBMCs. It was by American Thyroid Association guidelines that Graves' disease was diagnosed. Germline V gene data show CDR1 as SEHNR and CDR2 as FQNEAQ (reference sequence). Between the trimmed V and J ends, which lost 6 bases and 4 bases, there was a span of 13 bases. The CDR3 loop spans 14 amino acids. The material sequenced was peripheral blood mononuclear cells (PBMCs), taken when the disease was refractory, from a patient treated with antithyroid drugs. This receptor was obtained from a woman aged 40 to 55 with Graves disease. V usage is TRBV7-9 and J usage is TRBJ1-5; the D is unclear. The CDR3 nucleotides read TGTGCCAGCAGTCCGCACACCAGTAATCAGCCCCAGCATTTT. Translation gives CASSPHTSNQPQHF.